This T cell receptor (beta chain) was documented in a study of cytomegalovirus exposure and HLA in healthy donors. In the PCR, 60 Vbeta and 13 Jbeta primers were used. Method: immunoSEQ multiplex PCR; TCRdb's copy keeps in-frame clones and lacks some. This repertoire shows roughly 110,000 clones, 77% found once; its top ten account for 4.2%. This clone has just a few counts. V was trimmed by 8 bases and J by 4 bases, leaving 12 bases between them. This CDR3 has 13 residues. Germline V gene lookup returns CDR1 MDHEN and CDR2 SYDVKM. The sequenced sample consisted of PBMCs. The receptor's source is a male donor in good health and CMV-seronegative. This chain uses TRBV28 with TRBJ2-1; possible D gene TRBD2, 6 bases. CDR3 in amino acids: CASRNAGYNEQFF. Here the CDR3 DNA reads TGTGCCAGCCGGAACGCGGGATACAATGAGCAGTTCTTC.